This is a list of T cell receptor beta chains from one sample in a study of technical replicates of blood from several donors. The data were produced by immunoSEQ multiplex PCR, yet TCRdb's version contains in-frame clones alone and is incomplete. In the table there are about 67,000 clones, roughly 98% of which are singletons. The sample consisted of T cells isolated from PBMCs. The receptors shown here come from a human donor in good health. The CDR3 runs from the conserved cysteine through the conserved F or W. Fields, in order: clone size, J gene, D gene, V gene, CDR3 length, CDR3 DNA, CDR3 protein. D genes are given only for firm matches. A row's size may be missing; if present it is once, few, many or a size class.

>.|TRBJ2-3|TRBD1|TRBV5-1|15
TGCGCCAGCAGCTTGTTTGGACAGGGCACAGATACGCAGTATTTT
CASSLFGQGTDTQYF
>.|TRBJ1-1|TRBD1|TRBV11-3|15
TGTGCCAGCAGCCCCCGAACAGGGGATTGGACTGAAGCTTTCTTT
CASSPRTGDWTEAFF
>once|TRBJ1-4|TRBD1|TRBV6-5|16
TGTGCCAGCAGTTCATTGACCGGACAGGGTAATGAAAAACTGTTTTTT
CASSSLTGQGNEKLFF
>.|TRBJ2-2|.|TRBV7-6|14
TGTGCCAGCAGCTTAGTTCGGAACACCGGGGAGCTGTTTTTT
CASSLVRNTGELFF
>.|TRBJ1-2|TRBD1|TRBV19|14
TGTGCCAGTAGACCATACCGGGACAGCGATGGCTACACCTTC
CASRPYRDSDGYTF
>.|TRBJ2-7|.|TRBV6-4|12
TGTGCCTACGCACCACCTAGGTCCGAGCAGTACTTC
CAYAPPRSEQYF
>.|TRBJ1-2|.|TRBV27|15
TGTGCCAGCAGTTCCTCCCCTGGAGGGAGCTATGGCTACACCTTC
CASSSSPGGSYGYTF
>.|TRBJ2-7|.|TRBV4-1|15
TGCGCCAGCAGCCCCTCGACTAGTGCCTACTACGAGCAGTACTTC
CASSPSTSAYYEQYF
>.|TRBJ2-5|.|TRBV10-3|15
TGTGCCAGTCAGCTAGGCCTTCGTAAATGGGAGACCCAGTACTTC
CASQLGLRKWETQYF
>.|TRBJ1-2|.|TRBV4-1|15
TGCGCCAGCAGCCCCACGGTGAGGGCCCACTATGGCTACACCTTC
CASSPTVRAHYGYTF
>once|TRBJ2-7|TRBD1|TRBV6-1|12
TGTGCCAGCGGGGACAGGGGTTACGAGCAGTACTTC
CASGDRGYEQYF
>.|TRBJ1-2|.|TRBV6-5|16
TGTGCCAGCAGTTATTCGGATCACAGAGAAACTGGGGGCTACACCTTC
CASSYSDHRETGGYTF
>once|TRBJ2-3|TRBD1|TRBV6-5|16
TGTGCCAGCAGTTACCACGGGACAGCTTACACAGATACGCAGTATTTT
CASSYHGTAYTDTQYF
>.|TRBJ1-5|TRBD1|TRBV5-6|14
TGTGCCAGCAGCTTGAGAAGGGGGCATCAGCCCCAGCATTTT
CASSLRRGHQPQHF
>.|TRBJ2-5|.|TRBV27|14
TGTGCCAGCAGTTCCTTAGACAGTCAAGAGACCCAGTACTTC
CASSSLDSQETQYF
>once|TRBJ2-7|TRBD2|TRBV6-6|13
TGTGCCAGTGATAGCGGGACAAAGTACGAGCAGTACTTC
CASDSGTKYEQYF
>.|TRBJ1-1|.|TRBV30|17
TGTGCCTGGAACCAATATCCCTTTATTGAGATGAACACTGAAGCTTTCTTT
CAWNQYPFIEMNTEAFF
>.|TRBJ1-2|TRBD1|TRBV19|15
TGTGCCAGTAGTGGGTTCCGGGACAGGGGTAATGGCTACACCTTC
CASSGFRDRGNGYTF
>.|TRBJ2-7|.|TRBV6-1|14
TGTGCCAGCCTCGCAGAGACTACTACCTACGAGCAGTACTTC
CASLAETTTYEQYF
>.|TRBJ2-1|TRBD2|TRBV9|14
TGTGCCAGCAGCGCGGGACTAGCGGGAGTTGAGCAGTTCTTC
CASSAGLAGVEQFF
>.|TRBJ1-1|TRBD1|TRBV5-8|16
TGTGCCAGCAGCCCCTACAGGGGCCTACTGAACACTGAAGCTTTCTTT
CASSPYRGLLNTEAFF
>.|TRBJ1-4|TRBD1|TRBV13|15
TGTGCCAGCAGCATACGGGACAGGGGAGCCGAAAAACTGTTTTTT
CASSIRDRGAEKLFF
>.|TRBJ1-1|TRBD1|TRBV28|16
TGTGCCAGCAGTTTAGGGCAGGGGGTGATTATGGGTGAAGCTTTCTTT
CASSLGQGVIMGEAFF
>.|TRBJ2-2|TRBD2|TRBV6-5|15
TGTGCCAGCAGAACCGGGACTAGCGCTACCGGGGAGCTGTTTTTT
CASRTGTSATGELFF
>.|TRBJ1-4|.|TRBV5-6|17
TGTGCCAGCAGCTTCGGGGGGGGCCCGGTGGCTAATGAAAAACTGTTTTTT
CASSFGGGPVANEKLFF
>.|TRBJ2-5|.|TRBV7-8|14
TGTGCCAGCAGACCCTACAGGGAGATAGAGACCCAGTACTTC
CASRPYREIETQYF
>.|TRBJ1-1|.|TRBV5-1|13
TGCGCCAGCAGCTTAGGGGGGGAGAATGAAGCTTTCTTT
CASSLGGENEAFF
>.|TRBJ2-1|TRBD1|TRBV5-8|15
TGTGCCAGCAGCTTAGGGGACAGGGGGAGAAATGAGCAGTTCTTC
CASSLGDRGRNEQFF
>.|TRBJ2-1|.|TRBV15|14
TGTGCCACCAAACTGGCGGCCTCCTACAATGAGCAGTTCTTC
CATKLAASYNEQFF
>.|TRBJ1-5|.|TRBV28|14
TGTGCCAGCAGTGATGGGGGGGGCAGTCAGCCCCAGCATTTT
CASSDGGGSQPQHF
>.|TRBJ2-2|.|TRBV9|12
TGTGCCAGCAGCGCAGGTACCGGGGAGCTGTTTTTT
CASSAGTGELFF
>.|TRBJ1-3|.|TRBV29-1|13
TGCAGCGTTGTTGCGGTTAGTGGAAACACCATATATTTT
CSVVAVSGNTIYF
>.|TRBJ2-5|.|TRBV7-2|12
TGTGCCAGCAGCTCTCGGTCAGGGACCCAGTACTTC
CASSSRSGTQYF
>.|TRBJ2-1|TRBD1|TRBV5-1|15
TGCGCCAGCAGCTTGGGGGACAGGATCTACAATGAGCAGTTCTTC
CASSLGDRIYNEQFF
>.|TRBJ2-7|.|TRBV7-9|14
TGTGCCAGCAGCTTACGGGGTTTTCTTTCCGAGCAGTACTTC
CASSLRGFLSEQYF
>once|TRBJ1-5|.|TRBV7-9|13
TGTGCCAGCAGCTTCTCAGGGGATCAGCCCCAGCATTTT
CASSFSGDQPQHF